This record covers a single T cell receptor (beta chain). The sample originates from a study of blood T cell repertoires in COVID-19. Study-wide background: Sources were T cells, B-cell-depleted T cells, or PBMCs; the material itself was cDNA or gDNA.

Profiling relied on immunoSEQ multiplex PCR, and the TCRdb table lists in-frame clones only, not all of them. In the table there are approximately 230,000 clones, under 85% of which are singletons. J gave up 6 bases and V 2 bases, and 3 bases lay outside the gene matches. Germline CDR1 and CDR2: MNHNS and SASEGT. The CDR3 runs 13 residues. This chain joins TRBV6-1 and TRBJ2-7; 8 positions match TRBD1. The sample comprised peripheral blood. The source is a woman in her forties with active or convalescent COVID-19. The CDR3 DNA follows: TGTGCCAGCAGTGAACCCGGGACAGGCGAGCAGTACGTC. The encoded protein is CASSEPGTGEQYV.